A single sample gave rise to the 10 T cell receptor beta chains below, sequenced in a study of T cells in localized non-small cell lung cancer. Clones were sequenced by immunoSEQ multiplex PCR, and TCRdb holds only the in-frame ones, with some missing. The sample includes tens of thousands of clones, about 87% of them seen just once. The material was peripheral blood, obtained before any cancer treatment. Every receptor here comes from a man aged 35 to 69 with stage I squamous cell lung carcinoma.

The chain recombines TRBV4-1 with TRBJ2-4; TRBD1 aligns across 9 bases. The CDR3 runs to 17 residues. With 2 bases clipped from V and 6 bases from J, the junction kept 11 bases outside the gene matches. Germline CDR1 MGHRA, CDR2 YSYEKL. The CDR3 loop reads CASSQMGQGPQGNIQYF. CDR3 DNA: TGCGCCAGCAGCCAAATGGGACAGGGACCCCAGGGAAACATTCAGTACTTC.

J is TRBJ1-1 and V is TRBV5-1; 8 nucleotides align to TRBD1. The CDR3 extends over 15 amino acids. Looked up from germline, CDR1 is SGHRS and CDR2 is YFSETQ. Germline trimming cut 2 bases from V and 1 base from J; bases unmatched to any gene: 4. The CDR3 reads CASSLTGGWNTEAFF. DNA for the CDR3: TGCGCCAGCAGCTTAACAGGGGGTTGGAACACTGAAGCTTTCTTT. Complete variable domain (other parts from reference TRBV5-1 and TRBJ1-1): KAGVTQTPRYLIKTRGQQVTLSCSPISGHRSVSWYQQTPGQGLQFLFEYFSETQRNKGNFPGRFSGRQFSNSRSEMNVSTLELGDSALYLCASSLTGGWNTEAFFGQGTRLTVV.

V and J are TRBV7-9 and TRBJ2-1, with 7 bases aligning to TRBD2. The germline V gene has CDR1 SEHNR and CDR2 FQNEAQ (reference sequence). Trimming removed 0 bases from V and 6 bases from J; junction bases left unmatched: 2. The length of the CDR3 is 14 residues. CDR3 bases: TGTGCCAGCAGCTTAGCGGGGGGGAGCAATGAGCAGTTCTTC. It yields the protein CASSLAGGSNEQFF.

CDR3 region: CASSPQGLPSGYTF. CDR3 DNA sequence: TGTGCCAGCAGTCCCCAGGGGCTCCCTAGCGGCTACACCTTC. The genes are TRBV2 and TRBJ1-2; perhaps TRBD1 as D (6 bases). The CDR3 spans 14 residues. V lost 5 bases to trimming and J lost 8 bases, with 18 bases between them. Germline CDR1 is SNHLY and CDR2 is FYNNEI. Drawing the rest from reference TRBV2 and TRBJ1-2, the complete variable domain is EPEVTQTPSHQVTQMGQEVILRCVPISNHLYFYWYRQILGQKVEFLVSFYNNEISEKSEIFDDQFSVERPDGSNFTLKIRSTKLEDSAMYFCASSPQGLPSGYTFGSGTRLTVV.

V usage is TRBV28 and J usage is TRBJ2-7, with 7 positions matching TRBD2. The V segment lost 0 bases and the J segment 4 bases; nucleotides outside the gene matches: 6. CDR3 length equals 15 residues. Germline V gene data show CDR1 as MDHEN and CDR2 as SYDVKM. The CDR3 reads CASSLWTAGGYEQYF. The DNA for the CDR3 is TGTGCCAGCAGTTTATGGACAGCCGGGGGGTACGAGCAGTACTTC. The full variable domain, rest sourced from reference TRBV28 and TRBJ2-7, is DVKVTQSSRYLVKRTGEKVFLECVQDMDHENMFWYRQDPGLGLRLIYFSYDVKMKEKGDIPEGYSVSREKKERFSLILESASTNQTSMYLCASSLWTAGGYEQYFGPGTRLTVT.

As regards this clone: This CDR3 is also generated by other DNA sequences in the sample. The chain links TRBV7-2 to TRBJ2-2; no firm D call. Between the trimmed V and J ends, which lost 3 bases and 3 bases, there was a span of 5 bases. CDR3 length equals 13 residues. Germline V CDR1 and CDR2: SGHTA, FQGNSA. In nucleotides, the CDR3 is TGTGCCAGCAGCTTGGCGTACACCGGGGAGCTGTTTTTT. Its translation: CASSLAYTGELFF.

The chain uses TRBV21-1 and TRBJ2-7. TRBV21-1 represents a pseudogene. This CDR3 comprises 17 residues. CDR3 protein: CASSTSGTVGSCYEQYF. In nucleotides, the CDR3 is TGTGCCAGCAGCACATCCGGCACAGTGGGGTCTTGCTACGAGCAGTACTTC.

The rearrangement joins TRBV7-9 to TRBJ1-2, with a tentative D call TRBD1 (6 bases). V gave up 1 base and J gave up 8 bases, with 14 bases separating them. This CDR3 region has 14 residues. In germline, CDR1 is SEHNR, CDR2 FQNEAQ (reference sequence). For the CDR3, the DNA is TGTGCCAGCAGCTTAGGAGGGGGAGGTAAAGGCTACACCTTC. Translating gives CASSLGGGGKGYTF. The variable domain in full, with the rest retrieved from reference TRBV7-9 and TRBJ1-2, is DTGVSQNPRHKITKRGQNVTFRCDPISEHNRLYWYRQTLGQGPEFLTYFQNEAQLEKSRLLSDRFSAERPKGSFSTLEIQRTEQGDSAMYLCASSLGGGGKGYTFGSGTRLTVV.

The chain couples TRBV6-4 to TRBJ1-2; TRBD1 matches 9 bases. The CDR3 sequence is 13 residues long. V was clipped by 5 bases and J by 7 bases; unmatched bases: 5. Looked up from germline, CDR1 is MRHNA and CDR2 is SNTAGT. In nucleotides, the CDR3 is TGTGCCAGCAGTCTTACAGGGGGCGGTGGCTACACCTTC. This codes for CASSLTGGGGYTF.

As to this clone: The sample contains more than one DNA sequence encoding this CDR3. The chain carries TRBV9 and TRBJ1-1; 7 bases map to TRBD1. This CDR3 contains 14 residues. Germline CDR1 SGDLS, CDR2 YYNGEE. Trimming at V came to 2 bases and at J to 1 base, leaving 2 bases not matched to a gene. The CDR3 DNA is TGTGCCAGCAGCGTTGGGGACAGGAACACTGAAGCTTTCTTT. Amino acids: CASSVGDRNTEAFF. Looking up the rest from reference TRBV9 and TRBJ1-1 gives the full variable domain: DSGVTQTPKHLITATGQRVTLRCSPRSGDLSVYWYQQSLDQGLQFLIQYYNGEERAKGNILERFSAQQFPDLHSELNLSSLELGDSALYFCASSVGDRNTEAFFGQGTRLTVV.